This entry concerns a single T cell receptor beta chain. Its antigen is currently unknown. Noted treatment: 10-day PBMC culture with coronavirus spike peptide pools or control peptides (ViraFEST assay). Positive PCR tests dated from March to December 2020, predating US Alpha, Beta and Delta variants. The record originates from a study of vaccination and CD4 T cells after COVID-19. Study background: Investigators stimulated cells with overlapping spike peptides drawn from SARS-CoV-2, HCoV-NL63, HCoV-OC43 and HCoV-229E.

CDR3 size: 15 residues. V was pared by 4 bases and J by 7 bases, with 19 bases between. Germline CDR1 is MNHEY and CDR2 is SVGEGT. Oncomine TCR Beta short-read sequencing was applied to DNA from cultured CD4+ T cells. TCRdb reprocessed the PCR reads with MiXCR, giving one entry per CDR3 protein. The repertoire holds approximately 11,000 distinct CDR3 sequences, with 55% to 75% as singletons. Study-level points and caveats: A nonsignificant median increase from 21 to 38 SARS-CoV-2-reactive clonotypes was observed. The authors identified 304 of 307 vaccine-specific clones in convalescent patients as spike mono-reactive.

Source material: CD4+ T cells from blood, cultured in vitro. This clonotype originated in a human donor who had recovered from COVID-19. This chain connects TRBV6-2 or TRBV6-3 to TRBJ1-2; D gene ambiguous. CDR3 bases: TGTGCCAGCAGTTCTCCCCCGGACGGGCCTCTTGGCTACACCTTC. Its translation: CASSSPPDGPLGYTF.